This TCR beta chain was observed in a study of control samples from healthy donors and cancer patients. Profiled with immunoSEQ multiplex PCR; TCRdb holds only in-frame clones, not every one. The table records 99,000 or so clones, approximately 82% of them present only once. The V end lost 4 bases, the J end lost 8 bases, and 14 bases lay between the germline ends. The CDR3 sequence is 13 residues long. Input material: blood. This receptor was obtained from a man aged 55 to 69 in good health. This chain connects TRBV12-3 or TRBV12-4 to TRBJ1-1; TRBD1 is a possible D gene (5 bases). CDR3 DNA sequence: TGTGCCAGCAGTTCTGGGGGACTGGGAGAAGCTTTCTTT. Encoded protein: CASSSGGLGEAFF.